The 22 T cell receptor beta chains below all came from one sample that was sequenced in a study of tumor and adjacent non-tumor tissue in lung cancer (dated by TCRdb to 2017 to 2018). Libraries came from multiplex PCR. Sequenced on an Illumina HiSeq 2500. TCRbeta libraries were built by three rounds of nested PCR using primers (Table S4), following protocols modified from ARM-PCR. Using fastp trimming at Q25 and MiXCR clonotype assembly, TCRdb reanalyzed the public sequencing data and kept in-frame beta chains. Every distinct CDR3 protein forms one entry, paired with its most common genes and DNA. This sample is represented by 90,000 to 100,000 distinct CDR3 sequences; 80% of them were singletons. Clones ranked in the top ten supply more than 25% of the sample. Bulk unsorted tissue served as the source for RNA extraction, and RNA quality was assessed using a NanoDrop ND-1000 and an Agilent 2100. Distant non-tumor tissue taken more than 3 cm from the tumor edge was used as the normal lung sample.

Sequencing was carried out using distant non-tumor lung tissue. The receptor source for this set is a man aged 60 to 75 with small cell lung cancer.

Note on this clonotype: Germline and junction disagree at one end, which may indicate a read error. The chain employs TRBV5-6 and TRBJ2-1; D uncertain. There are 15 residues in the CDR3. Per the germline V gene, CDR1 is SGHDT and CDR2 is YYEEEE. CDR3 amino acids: CTSSLRPQTVNEQFF. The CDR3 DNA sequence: TGTACCAGCAGCTTGAGGCCTCAAACAGTAAATGAGCAGTTCTTC.

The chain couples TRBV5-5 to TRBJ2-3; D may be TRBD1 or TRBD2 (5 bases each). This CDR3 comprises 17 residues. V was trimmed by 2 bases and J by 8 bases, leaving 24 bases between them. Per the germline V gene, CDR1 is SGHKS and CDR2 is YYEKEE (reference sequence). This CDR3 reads CASSLIGGGEGRVTQYF. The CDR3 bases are TGTGCCAGCAGCTTAATTGGTGGGGGAGAGGGCAGAGTTACGCAGTATTTT. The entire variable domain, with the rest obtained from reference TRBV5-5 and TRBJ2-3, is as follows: DAGVTQSPTHLIKTRGQQVTLRCSPISGHKSVSWYQQVLGQGPQFIFQYYEKEERGRGNFPDRFSARQFPNYSSELNVNALLLGDSALYLCASSLIGGGEGRVTQYFGPGTRLTVL.

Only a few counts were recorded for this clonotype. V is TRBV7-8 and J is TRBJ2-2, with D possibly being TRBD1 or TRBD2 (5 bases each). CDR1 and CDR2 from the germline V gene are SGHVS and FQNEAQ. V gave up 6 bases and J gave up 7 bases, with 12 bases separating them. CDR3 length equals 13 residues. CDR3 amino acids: CASSPGQGGELFF. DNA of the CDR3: TGTGCCAGCAGTCCGGGGCAGGGCGGGGAGCTGTTTTTT.

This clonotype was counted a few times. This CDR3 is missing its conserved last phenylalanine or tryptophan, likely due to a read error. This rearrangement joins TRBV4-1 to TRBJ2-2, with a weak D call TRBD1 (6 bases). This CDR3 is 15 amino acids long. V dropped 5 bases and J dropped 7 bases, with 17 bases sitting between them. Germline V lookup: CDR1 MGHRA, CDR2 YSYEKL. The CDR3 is CASSSRGAYIGELFS. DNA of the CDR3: TGCGCCAGCAGCAGCAGGGGTGCCTATATCGGGGAGCTGTTTTCT.

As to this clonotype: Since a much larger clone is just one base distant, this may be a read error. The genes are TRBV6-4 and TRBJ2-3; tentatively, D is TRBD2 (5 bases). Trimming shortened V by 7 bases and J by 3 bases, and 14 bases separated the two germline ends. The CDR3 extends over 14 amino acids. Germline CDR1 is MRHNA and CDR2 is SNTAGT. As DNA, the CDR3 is TGTGCCAGCAACCCCGGGGAGACTACAGATACGCAGTATTTT. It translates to CASNPGETTDTQYF.

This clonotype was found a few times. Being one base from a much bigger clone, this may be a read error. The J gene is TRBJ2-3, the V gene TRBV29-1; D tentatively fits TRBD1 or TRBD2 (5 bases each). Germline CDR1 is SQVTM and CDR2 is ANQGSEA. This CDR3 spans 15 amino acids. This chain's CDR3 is CSVDRRTGASDTHYF. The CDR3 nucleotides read TGCAGCGTTGACCGGAGGACCGGGGCATCAGATACGCACTATTTT.

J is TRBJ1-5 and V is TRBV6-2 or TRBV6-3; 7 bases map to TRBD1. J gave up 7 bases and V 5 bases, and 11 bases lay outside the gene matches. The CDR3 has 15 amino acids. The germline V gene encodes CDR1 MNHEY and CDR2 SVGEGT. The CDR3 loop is CASSLVGQNNQPQHF. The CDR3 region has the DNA TGTGCCAGCAGTCTTGTGGGACAGAACAACCAGCCCCAGCATTTT.

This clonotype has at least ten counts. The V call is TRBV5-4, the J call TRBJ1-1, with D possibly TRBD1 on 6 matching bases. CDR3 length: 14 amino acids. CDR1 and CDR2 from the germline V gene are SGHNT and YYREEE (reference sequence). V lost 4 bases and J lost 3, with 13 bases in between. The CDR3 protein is CASSRDNGDTEAFF. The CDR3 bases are TGTGCCAGCAGCCGGGACAATGGGGACACTGAAGCTTTCTTT.

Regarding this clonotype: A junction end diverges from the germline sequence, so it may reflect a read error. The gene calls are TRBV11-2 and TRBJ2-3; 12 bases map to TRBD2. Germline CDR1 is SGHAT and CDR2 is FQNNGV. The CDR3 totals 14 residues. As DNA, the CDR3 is TGTGCCAACCACAGACTAGCGGGAGCAGATACTCAGTATTTT. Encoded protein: CANHRLAGADTQYF.

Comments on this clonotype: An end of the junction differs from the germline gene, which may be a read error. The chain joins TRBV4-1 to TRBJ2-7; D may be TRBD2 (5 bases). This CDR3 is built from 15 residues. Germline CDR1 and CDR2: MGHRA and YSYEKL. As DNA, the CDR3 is TGCACCAGCAGCCCTCGCCTGAGAGGGACCTACGAGCAGTACTTC. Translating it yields CTSSPRLRGTYEQYF.

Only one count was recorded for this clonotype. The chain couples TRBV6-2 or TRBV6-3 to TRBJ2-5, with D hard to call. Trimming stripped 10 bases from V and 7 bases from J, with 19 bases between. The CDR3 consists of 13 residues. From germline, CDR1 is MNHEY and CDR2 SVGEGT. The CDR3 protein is CANRSGSPGTQYF. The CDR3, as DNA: TGTGCCAACAGATCCGGATCGCCTGGGACCCAGTACTTC.

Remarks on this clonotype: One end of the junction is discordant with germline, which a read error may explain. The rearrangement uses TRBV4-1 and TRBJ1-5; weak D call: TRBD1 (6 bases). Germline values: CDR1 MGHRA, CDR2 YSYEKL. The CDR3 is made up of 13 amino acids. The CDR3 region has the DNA TGCGCCAGCAACCAGGGGACGTCTCAGTCCCAGCATTTT. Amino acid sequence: CASNQGTSQSQHF.

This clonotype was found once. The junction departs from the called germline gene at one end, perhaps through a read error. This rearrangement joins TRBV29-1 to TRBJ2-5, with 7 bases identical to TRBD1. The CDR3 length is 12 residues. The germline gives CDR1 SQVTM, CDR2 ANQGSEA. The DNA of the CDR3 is TGCAGCACAGCAGGGACAGTAGTGACCCCGTACTTC. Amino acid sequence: CSTAGTVVTPYF.

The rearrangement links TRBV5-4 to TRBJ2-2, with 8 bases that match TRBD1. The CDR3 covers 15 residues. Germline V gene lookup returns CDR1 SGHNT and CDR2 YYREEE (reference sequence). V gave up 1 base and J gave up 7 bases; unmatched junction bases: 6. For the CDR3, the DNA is TGTGCCAGCAGCTTGTGGGACAGGTCGGGCGGGGAGCTGTTTTTT. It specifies CASSLWDRSGGELFF. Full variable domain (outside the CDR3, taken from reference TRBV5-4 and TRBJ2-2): ETGVTQSPTHLIKTRGQQVTLRCSSQSGHNTVSWYQQALGQGPQFIFQYYREEENGRGNFPPRFSGLQFPNYSSELNVNALELDDSALYLCASSLWDRSGGELFFGEGSRLTVL.

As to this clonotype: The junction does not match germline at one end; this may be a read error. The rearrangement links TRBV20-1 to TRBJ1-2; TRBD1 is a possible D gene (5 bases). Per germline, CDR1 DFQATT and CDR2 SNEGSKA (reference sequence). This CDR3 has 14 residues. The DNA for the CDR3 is TGCAGTGCTCCGAGGGCCGAGGGGACCTATGGCTACACGTTC. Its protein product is CSAPRAEGTYGYTF.

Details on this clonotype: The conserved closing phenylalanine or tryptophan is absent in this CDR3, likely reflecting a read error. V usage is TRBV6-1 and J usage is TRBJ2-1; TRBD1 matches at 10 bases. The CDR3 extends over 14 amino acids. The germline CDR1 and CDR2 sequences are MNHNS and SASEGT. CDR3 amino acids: CASRRQGAHHDQFS. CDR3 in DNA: TGTGCCAGCAGGCGACAGGGGGCTCATCATGATCAGTTCTCC.

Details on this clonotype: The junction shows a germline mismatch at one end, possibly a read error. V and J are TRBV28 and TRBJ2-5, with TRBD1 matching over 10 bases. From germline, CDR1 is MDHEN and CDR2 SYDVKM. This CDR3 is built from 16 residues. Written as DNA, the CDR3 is TGTGCCGGCAGTTTGGGGGACAGGGGTACAAGCAAGACCCAGTACTTC. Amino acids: CAGSLGDRGTSKTQYF.

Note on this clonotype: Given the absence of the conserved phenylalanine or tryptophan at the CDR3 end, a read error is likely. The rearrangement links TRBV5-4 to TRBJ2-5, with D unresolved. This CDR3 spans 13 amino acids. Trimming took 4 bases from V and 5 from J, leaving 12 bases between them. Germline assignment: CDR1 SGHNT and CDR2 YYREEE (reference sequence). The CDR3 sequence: CASSNGEHETQYS. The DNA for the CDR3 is TGTGCCAGCAGCAATGGAGAGCATGAGACCCAGTACTCC.

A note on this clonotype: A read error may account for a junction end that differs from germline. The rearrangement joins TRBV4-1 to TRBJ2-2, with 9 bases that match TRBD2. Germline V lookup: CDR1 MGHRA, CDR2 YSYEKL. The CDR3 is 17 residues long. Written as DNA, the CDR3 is TGCCCCAGCAGCTCCCGGACTAGCGTGACGAACACCTGGGAGCTGTTTTTT. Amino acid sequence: CPSSSRTSVTNTWELFF.

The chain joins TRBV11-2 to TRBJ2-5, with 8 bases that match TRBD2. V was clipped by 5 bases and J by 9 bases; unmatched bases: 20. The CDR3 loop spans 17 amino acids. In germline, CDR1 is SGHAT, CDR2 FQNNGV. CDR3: CASSTSGTRGSREAQYF. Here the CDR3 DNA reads TGTGCCAGCAGCACCTCCGGGACTAGGGGGTCGCGGGAAGCCCAGTACTTC.

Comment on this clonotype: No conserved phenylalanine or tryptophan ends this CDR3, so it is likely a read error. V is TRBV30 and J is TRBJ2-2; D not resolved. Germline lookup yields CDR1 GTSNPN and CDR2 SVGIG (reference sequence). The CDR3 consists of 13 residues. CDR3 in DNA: TGCCCCTGGAGCGCCCAGTACACCGGGGAGCTGTTTTCT. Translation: CPWSAQYTGELFS.

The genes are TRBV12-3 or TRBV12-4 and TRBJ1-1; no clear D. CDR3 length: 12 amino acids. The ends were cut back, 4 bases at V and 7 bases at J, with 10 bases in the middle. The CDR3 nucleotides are TGTGCCAGCAGTTCAGTAGAGGGTGAAGCTTTCTTT. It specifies CASSSVEGEAFF.